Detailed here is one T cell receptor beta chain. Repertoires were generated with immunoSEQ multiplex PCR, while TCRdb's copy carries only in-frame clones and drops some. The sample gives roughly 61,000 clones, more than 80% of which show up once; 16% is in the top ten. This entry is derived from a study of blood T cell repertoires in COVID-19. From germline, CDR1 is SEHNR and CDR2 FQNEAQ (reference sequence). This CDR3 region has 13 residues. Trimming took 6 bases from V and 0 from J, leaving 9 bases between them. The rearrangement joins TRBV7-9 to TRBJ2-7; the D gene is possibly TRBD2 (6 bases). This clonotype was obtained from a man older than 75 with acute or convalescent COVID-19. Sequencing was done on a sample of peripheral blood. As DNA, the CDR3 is TGTGCCAGCAGGGACGGGAGCTCCTACGAGCAGTACTTC. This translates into CASRDGSSYEQYF.